This TCR beta chain originates from a study of T cell responses to AZD1222 COVID-19 vaccine. The assay was immunoSEQ multiplex PCR, and TCRdb's table has in-frame clones only and misses some. The table records around 200,000 clones, 85% to 95% of them present only once. The receptor comes from an adult who received the MenACWY meningococcal vaccine as a control. The sample was peripheral blood, taken 28 days after the second dose of the MenACWY control vaccine.

The CDR3 loop is CASSWGQDQPQHF. CDR3 sequence (DNA): TGTGCCAGCAGTTGGGGACAGGATCAGCCCCAGCATTTT. The chain has TRBV7-9 and TRBJ1-5, with 8 bases matching TRBD1. Germline assignment: CDR1 SEHNR and CDR2 FQNEAQ (reference sequence). Trimming took 6 bases from V and 5 from J; bases not matched to a gene: 3. The CDR3 runs to 13 residues.